This is a list of T cell receptor beta chains from one sample in a study of blood T cells in healthy people across ages. MiXCR, run by TCRdb on the 5' RACE reads, gives a single entry per CDR3 protein. This table holds some 730,000 distinct CDR3 sequences, approximately 21% found once. The sequenced sample consisted of blood. These receptors originate from a man aged 65 to 85 in good health. Both conserved end residues are part of each CDR3. Fields, in order: clone size, V gene, D gene, J gene, CDR3 DNA, CDR3 protein. A D gene is named only where the DNA matches it firmly. Rows give clone size only sometimes, using once, few, many, or a class for an expanded clone.

abundance: few
v_gene: TRBV9
d_gene: .
j_gene: TRBJ2-1
CDR3nt: TGTGCCAGCAGCGCCCGGAACACCAATGAGCAGTTCTTC
CDR3aa: CASSARNTNEQFF

abundance: few
v_gene: TRBV29-1
d_gene: .
j_gene: TRBJ1-5
CDR3nt: TGCAGCGTTGCGATCCGGGCGGGCAATCAGCCCCAGCATTTT
CDR3aa: CSVAIRAGNQPQHF

abundance: .
v_gene: TRBV14
d_gene: TRBD1
j_gene: TRBJ1-2
CDR3nt: TGTGCCAGCAGCCATGACGGACAGGGGGCGTATGGCTACACCTTC
CDR3aa: CASSHDGQGAYGYTF

abundance: .
v_gene: TRBV27
d_gene: .
j_gene: TRBJ1-1
CDR3nt: TGTGCCAGCAGTTCCTCCCTCGGGGGCGGGAACACTGAAGCTTTCTTT
CDR3aa: CASSSSLGGGNTEAFF

abundance: .
v_gene: TRBV5-5
d_gene: .
j_gene: TRBJ2-2
CDR3nt: TGTGCCAGCAGCACAGGACTACTAGCAGGGGCCGGGGAGCTGTTTTTT
CDR3aa: CASSTGLLAGAGELFF

abundance: .
v_gene: TRBV27
d_gene: TRBD1
j_gene: TRBJ2-2
CDR3nt: TGTGCCAGCAGTTTTGCAGGGGGCGTCACCGGGGAGCTGTTTTTT
CDR3aa: CASSFAGGVTGELFF

abundance: .
v_gene: TRBV29-1
d_gene: TRBD2
j_gene: TRBJ2-5
CDR3nt: TGCAGCGGGCGGGCGGGAGGCCAAGAGACCCAGTACTTC
CDR3aa: CSGRAGGQETQYF

abundance: .
v_gene: TRBV10-3
d_gene: .
j_gene: TRBJ2-7
CDR3nt: TGTGCCGGCCAAGGGGGGGAGGTGGGAACCTACGAGCAGTACTTC
CDR3aa: CAGQGGEVGTYEQYF

abundance: few
v_gene: TRBV7-2
d_gene: TRBD2
j_gene: TRBJ2-5
CDR3nt: TGTGCCAGCAGGCCAGCGGGAGTACAAGAGACCCAGTACTTC
CDR3aa: CASRPAGVQETQYF

abundance: few
v_gene: TRBV29-1
d_gene: .
j_gene: TRBJ2-1
CDR3nt: TGCAGCGTTGATGGGGCCGCTACGGGTGAGCAGTTCTTC
CDR3aa: CSVDGAATGEQFF

abundance: many
v_gene: TRBV11-2
d_gene: .
j_gene: TRBJ2-3
CDR3nt: TGTGCCAGCAGCTTAACCGGGTCCTCGACAGATACGCAGTATTTT
CDR3aa: CASSLTGSSTDTQYF

abundance: once
v_gene: TRBV3-1
d_gene: TRBD2
j_gene: TRBJ2-3
CDR3nt: TGTGCCAGCAGCCCGACTAGCGGCTCGCAGTATTTT
CDR3aa: CASSPTSGSQYF

abundance: .
v_gene: TRBV3-1
d_gene: .
j_gene: TRBJ1-1
CDR3nt: TGTGCCAGCAGCCCACACGGGACTTCGAACACTGAAGCTTTCTTT
CDR3aa: CASSPHGTSNTEAFF

abundance: few
v_gene: TRBV18
d_gene: .
j_gene: TRBJ2-2
CDR3nt: TGTGCCAGCTCGTTAGGCCGAGGGAGCAAGCACGGGGAGCTGTTTTTT
CDR3aa: CASSLGRGSKHGELFF

abundance: few
v_gene: TRBV6-4
d_gene: .
j_gene: TRBJ2-7
CDR3nt: TGTGCCAGCAGTGACTCGAACAGGTCCGAGCAGTACTTC
CDR3aa: CASSDSNRSEQYF

abundance: .
v_gene: TRBV12-3/TRBV12-4
d_gene: TRBD2
j_gene: TRBJ2-1
CDR3nt: TGTGCCAGCAACACCGATAGCGGGGCGTGGCCCATCTCCTACAATGAGCAGTTCTTC
CDR3aa: CASNTDSGAWPISYNEQFF

abundance: few
v_gene: TRBV7-3
d_gene: .
j_gene: TRBJ2-3
CDR3nt: TGTGCCAGCAGTCGTTACCTAGGACCCTCGGGCACAGATACGCAGTATTTT
CDR3aa: CASSRYLGPSGTDTQYF

abundance: few
v_gene: TRBV28
d_gene: .
j_gene: TRBJ2-3
CDR3nt: TGTGCCAGCAGTTCCTACACCGACCGCACAGATACGCAGTATTTT
CDR3aa: CASSSYTDRTDTQYF

abundance: .
v_gene: TRBV12-3/TRBV12-4
d_gene: TRBD1
j_gene: TRBJ2-7
CDR3nt: TGTGCCAGCAGTCAAAACAGGGGGCCCTACGAGCAGTACTTC
CDR3aa: CASSQNRGPYEQYF

abundance: .
v_gene: TRBV7-2
d_gene: TRBD2
j_gene: TRBJ2-5
CDR3nt: TGTGCCAGCAGCCTCACTAGCGGGATTCAAGAGACCCAGTACTTC
CDR3aa: CASSLTSGIQETQYF

abundance: .
v_gene: TRBV20-1
d_gene: .
j_gene: TRBJ2-5
CDR3nt: TGCAGTGGATTCCAAGCCCTCGAGACCCAGTACTTC
CDR3aa: CSGFQALETQYF

abundance: .
v_gene: TRBV7-2
d_gene: TRBD1
j_gene: TRBJ2-1
CDR3nt: TGTGCCAGCAGCTTCACACTCGCGGGACAGGGCCCTAATGAGCAGTTCTTC
CDR3aa: CASSFTLAGQGPNEQFF

abundance: .
v_gene: TRBV12-3/TRBV12-4
d_gene: .
j_gene: TRBJ1-4
CDR3nt: TGTGCCAGCAGTAGGGGGGGCAGTCGGGAAAAACTGTTTTTT
CDR3aa: CASSRGGSREKLFF

abundance: .
v_gene: TRBV29-1
d_gene: .
j_gene: TRBJ1-6
CDR3nt: TGCAGCGCATCGGTGGATAGGAATTCACCCCTCCACTTT
CDR3aa: CSASVDRNSPLHF

abundance: few
v_gene: TRBV25-1
d_gene: .
j_gene: TRBJ2-1
CDR3nt: TGTGCCAGCAGTGGGGTCCCCAATGAGCAGTTCTTC
CDR3aa: CASSGVPNEQFF

abundance: few
v_gene: TRBV29-1
d_gene: TRBD1
j_gene: TRBJ1-2
CDR3nt: TGCAGCGTCGACATGGGGACAGGGGTTTATGGCTACACCTTC
CDR3aa: CSVDMGTGVYGYTF

abundance: .
v_gene: TRBV14
d_gene: TRBD2
j_gene: TRBJ2-5
CDR3nt: TGTGCCAGCAGCCAAGATCGGGGGGCCCAGTACTTC
CDR3aa: CASSQDRGAQYF

abundance: many
v_gene: TRBV12-3/TRBV12-4
d_gene: .
j_gene: TRBJ1-1
CDR3nt: TGTGCCAGCAGTTCCGCCCCGGGGGTCGGGAGCACTGAAGCTTTCTTT
CDR3aa: CASSSAPGVGSTEAFF

abundance: .
v_gene: TRBV6-5
d_gene: .
j_gene: TRBJ2-1
CDR3nt: TGTGCCAGCAGTTACTCTAAGGGGGGAACTAACTACAATGAGCAGTTCTTC
CDR3aa: CASSYSKGGTNYNEQFF

abundance: .
v_gene: TRBV7-2
d_gene: TRBD2
j_gene: TRBJ2-5
CDR3nt: TGTGCCAGCAGCTTAGCTGGACTAGCGCAAGAGACCCAGTACTTC
CDR3aa: CASSLAGLAQETQYF

abundance: few
v_gene: TRBV5-1
d_gene: TRBD1
j_gene: TRBJ1-2
CDR3nt: TGCGCCAGCAGCATTCGACAGGGAGTGGGGGATGGCTACACCTTC
CDR3aa: CASSIRQGVGDGYTF